Below, one TCR beta chain is given with its context. This entry belongs to a study of blood T cell repertoires in COVID-19. Study information: Collection of acute and convalescent COVID-19 samples took place in the United States, Italy and Spain. From T cells, B-cell-depleted T cells, or PBMCs came the material, which was cDNA or gDNA.

Per the original data handling: Amplification of reference gene primers provided the estimated nucleated cell counts. This table comes from immunoSEQ multiplex PCR, and its TCRdb copy is limited to in-frame clones, with some not included. That table gives V, J and clone size, and the DNA gave D and trimming. This table has 55,000 to 65,000 clones, more than 70% appearing once. Germline V gene data show CDR1 as SGHTA and CDR2 as FQGTGA. This CDR3 contains 15 residues. Trimming shortened V by 5 bases and J by 0 bases, and 12 bases separated the two germline ends. This chain connects TRBV7-3 to TRBJ2-3, with D possibly TRBD2 on 6 matching bases. Material for sequencing was peripheral blood. The TCR originated in a man aged 55 to 69 with active or convalescent COVID-19. CDR3 sequence: CASSRDGGSTDTQYF. The CDR3 DNA reads TGTGCCAGCAGCAGAGACGGGGGTAGCACAGATACGCAGTATTTT. Drawing the rest from reference TRBV7-3 and TRBJ2-3, the complete variable domain is GAGVSQTPSNKVTEKGKYVELRCDPISGHTALYWYRQSLGQGPEFLIYFQGTGAADDSGLPNDRFFAVRPEGSVSTLKIQRTERGDSAVYLCASSRDGGSTDTQYFGPGTRLTVL.